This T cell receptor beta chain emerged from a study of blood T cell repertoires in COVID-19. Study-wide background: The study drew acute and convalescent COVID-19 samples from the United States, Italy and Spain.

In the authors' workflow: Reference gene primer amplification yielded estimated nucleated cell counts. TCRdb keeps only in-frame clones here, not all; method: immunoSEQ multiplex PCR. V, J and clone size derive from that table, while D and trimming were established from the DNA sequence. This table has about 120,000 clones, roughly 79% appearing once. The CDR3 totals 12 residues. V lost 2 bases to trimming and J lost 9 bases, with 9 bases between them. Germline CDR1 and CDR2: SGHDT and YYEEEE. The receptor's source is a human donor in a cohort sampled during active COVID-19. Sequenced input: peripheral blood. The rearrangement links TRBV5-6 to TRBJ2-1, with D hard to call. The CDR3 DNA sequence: TGTGCCAGCAGCTTAGTCAGGTCTGAGCAGTTCTTC. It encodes CASSLVRSEQFF.